This T cell receptor beta chain was sequenced during a study of T cell responses to AZD1222 COVID-19 vaccine. The CDR3 is 17 amino acids. Between the trimmed V and J ends, which lost 3 bases and 0 bases, there was a span of 15 bases. Germline CDR1 and CDR2: DFQATT and SNEGSKA (reference sequence). Study conclusions and caveats: Among AZD1222 vaccinees, only five or six were seropositive at baseline.

Assay: immunoSEQ multiplex PCR; the TCRdb copy retains only in-frame clones and omits some. The sample consists of 110,000 to 150,000 clones, roughly 92% of them appearing once. This clone was found once. The target antigen is unknown. V usage is TRBV20-1 and J usage is TRBJ1-6, with D unclear. The sequence was collected from an adult in good health. The sequencing used peripheral blood, collected on day 0 of AZD1222 vaccination. The CDR3 spells CSASVSRRSSYNSPLHF. The CDR3 DNA reads as TGCAGTGCTAGTGTATCTAGAAGGAGCTCCTATAATTCACCCCTCCACTTT.